This TCR beta chain was captured by sequencing in a study of blood T cell repertoires in COVID-19. Using immunoSEQ multiplex PCR, the repertoire was profiled, and TCRdb retains in-frame clones only, with some absent. There are a few hundred thousand clones in the sample; about nine tenths occur only once, and over 4% lies in the top ten. The CDR3 has 16 residues. V lost 0 bases and J lost 7, with 13 bases in between. Looked up from germline, CDR1 is MNHEY and CDR2 is SVGAGI. The receptor's source is a man aged 55 to 70 who had recovered from COVID-19. The sequenced sample consisted of peripheral blood. The V call is TRBV6-5, the J call TRBJ1-6; D unresolved. CDR3 nucleotides: TGTGCCAGCAGTTACTCGGGAGGGCCACGCAATTCACCCCTCCACTTT. Translation: CASSYSGGPRNSPLHF.